The rows below give T cell receptor beta chains drawn from one sample of a study of T-cell reconstitution after alpha-beta-depleted transplantation in children. TCRdb fed the PCR reads into MiXCR, producing one record per CDR3 protein. The top ten hold roughly 6% of the sample, which has around 400,000 distinct CDR3 sequences, roughly a tenth seen once. Sequencing was performed on PBMCs from the stem cell graft donor, taken from the stem cell graft. The receptors here all came from a human donor who donated a stem cell graft to a child with acute myeloid leukemia. CDR3s include the opening cysteine and the closing phenylalanine or tryptophan. Each record gives: V gene, clone size, D gene, CDR3 length, J gene, CDR3 DNA, CDR3 protein. The D gene is left open where the match is weak. Size is omitted from some rows. Given values are once, few, many or a class for expanded clones.

TRBV6-2/TRBV6-3	.	.	14	TRBJ2-2	TGTGCCAGCAGTTACACGGGCGCCGGCGGGGAGCTGTTTTTT	CASSYTGAGGELFF
TRBV5-1	.	.	14	TRBJ1-1	TGCGCCAGCAGCGCGGTGACCTTGGACACTGAAGCTTTCTTT	CASSAVTLDTEAFF
TRBV20-1	.	.	13	TRBJ2-2	TGCAGTGCCCGACACCCGAACACCGGGGAGCTGTTTTTT	CSARHPNTGELFF
TRBV29-1	.	TRBD2	12	TRBJ2-1	TGCAGCGTTGTTGCGGGAGTAAATGAGCAGTTCTTC	CSVVAGVNEQFF
TRBV12-3/TRBV12-4	.	.	13	TRBJ2-1	TGTGCCAGCAGCCCAACCCGAGTTGGTGAGCAGTTCTTC	CASSPTRVGEQFF
TRBV9	few	.	15	TRBJ1-4	TGTGCCAGCAGCGCCGTGGACAGAACTAATGAAAAACTGTTTTTT	CASSAVDRTNEKLFF
TRBV29-1	few	.	11	TRBJ2-1	TGCAGCGTTAATTCGGGGCATGAGCAGTTCTTC	CSVNSGHEQFF
TRBV10-3	few	.	16	TRBJ2-3	TGTGCCATCAGTGAGGGTCTGAGAGGGCGCACAGATACGCAGTATTTT	CAISEGLRGRTDTQYF
TRBV15	.	TRBD1	16	TRBJ1-2	TGTGCCACCAGCAGAGCCCGTGGACAGGGATGGGATGGCTACACCTTC	CATSRARGQGWDGYTF
TRBV11-2	.	TRBD1	15	TRBJ1-4	TGTGCCAGCAGCTCCCGGGACAGCGCGACCATGAAACTGTTTTTT	CASSSRDSATMKLFF
TRBV20-1	few	.	13	TRBJ2-7	TGCAGTGCTTGGGACGGACACTCCTACGAGCAGTACTTC	CSAWDGHSYEQYF
TRBV12-3/TRBV12-4	few	.	15	TRBJ1-5	TGTGCCAGCACCCCGGGGGGTAGAAGCAATCAGCCCCAGCATTTT	CASTPGGRSNQPQHF
TRBV5-5	many	TRBD2	17	TRBJ2-1	TGTGCCAGCAGCTTGGCCGGGTATAGCGGGAGCTTTTATGAGCAGTTCTTC	CASSLAGYSGSFYEQFF
TRBV4-1	many	.	15	TRBJ2-7	TGCGCCAGCAGCCAAGAAGTTTCTAGCAGCTACGAGCAGTACTTC	CASSQEVSSSYEQYF
TRBV7-3	.	.	14	TRBJ2-3	TGTGCCAGCAGCTTGCGGGATCCGTCAGATACGCAGTATTTT	CASSLRDPSDTQYF
TRBV12-3/TRBV12-4	.	TRBD1	16	TRBJ1-5	TGTGCCAGCAGTCAATGGACAGGGGGAGACAATCAGCCCCAGCATTTT	CASSQWTGGDNQPQHF
TRBV10-3	few	.	15	TRBJ2-3	TGTGCCATCAGTGAGTCGTCCGGGAGCACAGATACGCAGTATTTT	CAISESSGSTDTQYF
TRBV12-5	.	.	14	TRBJ1-2	TGTGCTAGTGCCCCCGTAGCCCCTAACTATGGCTACACCTTC	CASAPVAPNYGYTF
TRBV7-8	few	.	12	TRBJ2-3	TGTGCCAGCAGCTTAGCCCCGGGTACGCAGTATTTT	CASSLAPGTQYF